This T cell receptor (beta chain) was captured by sequencing in a study of blood T cells in healthy people across ages. General study points: Estimates drawn from one million T cells were deemed to understate diversity.

The CDR3 extends over 13 amino acids. The germline V gene encodes CDR1 SQVTM and CDR2 ANQGSEA. V dropped 5 bases and J dropped 8; count of bases not matched to a gene: 9. Primers used in a second PCR of roughly 6 to 11 cycles were a sample-barcoded 5' primer and a J-beta primer mix. TCRdb reanalysed the 5' RACE reads using MiXCR and keeps one entry per CDR3 protein. The sample yields around 1,000,000 distinct CDR3 sequences, around 27% seen once. This clonotype occurred a few times. Its antigen remains unidentified. These sequences were also reported in another study, on T cells of mothers and their children.

V usage is TRBV29-1 and J usage is TRBJ2-1, with TRBD2 matching 7 bases. The source of this sequence is a girl aged 2-10 years in good health. Material: blood. The DNA for the CDR3 is TGCAGCGTTCCTAGCGGCCACCTGGATGAGCAGTTCTTC. This translates into CSVPSGHLDEQFF.